The clone carrying this TCR beta chain was picked up many times. Its cognate antigen is unknown. Diagnoses were established using clinical symptoms, serum thyroxine and TRAb, thyroid ultrasound and orbital computed tomography. Isolation of PBMCs was performed on 8.5 to 10 ml fresh peripheral blood. With 4 bases removed from V and 7 bases from J, the gap between germline ends came to 15 bases. Germline-derived CDR1 and CDR2 are SGHRS and YFSETQ. The CDR3 spans 13 residues. Amplified TCR beta CDR3 regions derived from RNA transcripts. The HTBI set primed first-round TCR CDR3 RT-PCR. TCRdb redid the calling of the multiplex PCR reads with MiXCR, one entry per CDR3 protein. The sample includes about 380,000 distinct CDR3 sequences, under 20% of them seen just once. The data derive from a study of T cells in Graves' hyperthyroidism and ophthalmopathy. General observations from the study: In simple terms, a model built on 13 V-J features told ophthalmopathy apart from stable hyperthyroidism. It was a median around 6 months before onset that the model predicted ophthalmopathy.

The V and J genes are TRBV5-1 and TRBJ2-7; no definite D call. Source material: blood. This clonotype was sampled from a young man with Graves' ophthalmopathy. As DNA, the CDR3 is TGCGCCAGCAGCCCCGGCGGCCCCCCTGAGCAGTACTTC. Protein sequence: CASSPGGPPEQYF.